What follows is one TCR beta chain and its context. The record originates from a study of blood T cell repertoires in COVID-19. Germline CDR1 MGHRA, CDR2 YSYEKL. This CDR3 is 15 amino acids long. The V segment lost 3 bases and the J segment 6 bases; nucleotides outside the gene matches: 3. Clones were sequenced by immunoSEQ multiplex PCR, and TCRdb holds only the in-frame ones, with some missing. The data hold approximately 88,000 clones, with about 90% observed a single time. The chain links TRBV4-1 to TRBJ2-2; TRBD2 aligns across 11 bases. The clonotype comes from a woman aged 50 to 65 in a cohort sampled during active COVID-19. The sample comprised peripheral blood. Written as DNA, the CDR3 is TGCGCCAGCAGCCACCCGACTAGCGGGGCCGGGGAGCTGTTTTTT. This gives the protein CASSHPTSGAGELFF.